The 7 T cell receptor beta chains presented below share a single source sample, sequenced in a study of blood T cell repertoires in COVID-19. Measured with immunoSEQ multiplex PCR; TCRdb has only the in-frame clones, and not every one. The table lists approximately 310,000 clones, 80% to 90% of them singletons, with 1% in the top ten. Sequencing was carried out using peripheral blood. The origin of the receptors is a man aged 50-60 years with active or convalescent COVID-19.

The rearrangement links TRBV28 to TRBJ1-2, with D uncertain. The CDR3 covers 14 residues. Germline-derived CDR1 and CDR2 are MDHEN and SYDVKM. With 8 bases removed from V and 8 bases from J, the gap between germline ends came to 21 bases. DNA for the CDR3: TGTGCCAGCCGGGAGAAACTGCTCTCGGGCGGCTACACCTTC. It is translated as CASREKLLSGGYTF.

In this sample, this clone turned up once. This chain links TRBV6-6 with TRBJ1-1; no clear D. CDR1 and CDR2 from the germline V gene are MNHNY and SVGAGI (reference sequence). CDR3 length: 15 residues. V lost 7 bases to trimming and J lost 2 bases, with 17 bases between them. The CDR3 here is CASTLTRGKNTEAFF. The CDR3 DNA is TGTGCCAGCACCTTAACCCGGGGTAAAAACACTGAAGCTTTCTTT.

The rearrangement joins TRBV29-1 to TRBJ1-4; TRBD1 is a possible D gene (5 bases). Trimming stripped 3 bases from V and 7 bases from J, with 12 bases between. The CDR3 covers 13 residues. Germline loops: CDR1 SQVTM, CDR2 ANQGSEA. CDR3 sequence (DNA): TGCAGCGTTGAGTCAGGGAATAGTGAAAAACTGTTTTTT. It is translated as CSVESGNSEKLFF.

Worth noting for this clone: The same CDR3 can be traced to other DNA sequences in this sample. The chain is built from TRBV6-5 and TRBJ1-1, with D possibly matching TRBD1 (6 bases). This CDR3 is 14 amino acids long. Trimming removed 0 bases at V and 2 bases at J, with 7 bases between. The germline gives CDR1 MNHEY, CDR2 SVGAGI. CDR3 sequence: CASSYSGGNTEAFF. The CDR3 DNA is TGTGCCAGCAGTTACTCTGGGGGCAACACTGAAGCTTTCTTT.

This chain uses TRBV24-1 with TRBJ2-3, with D perhaps TRBD1 (8 bases). Trimming took off 3 bases at V and 4 bases at J, with 16 bases between the two ends. Per the germline V gene, CDR1 is KGHDR and CDR2 is SFDVKD. CDR3 length: 16 amino acids. The CDR3 spells CATSDPDRDYPDTQYF. CDR3 DNA sequence: TGTGCCACCAGTGATCCGGACAGGGACTACCCAGATACGCAGTATTTT.

This clone was seen only a few times. Other DNA sequences in the sample encode the same CDR3. The V call is TRBV28, the J call TRBJ1-2; TRBD1 is a possible D gene (5 bases). This CDR3 has 13 amino acids. Germline CDR1 MDHEN, CDR2 SYDVKM. With 1 base removed from V and 4 bases from J, the gap between germline ends came to 7 bases. In DNA form, the CDR3 reads TGTGCCAGCAGTTTATCGGGGGGCTATGGCTACACCTTC. It encodes CASSLSGGYGYTF.

This chain joins TRBV7-8 and TRBJ2-3; 9 positions agree with TRBD1. Trimming cost V 1 base and J 5 bases; bases outside gene matches: 4. The CDR3 contains 15 residues. CDR1 is SGHVS and CDR2 is FQNEAQ in the germline V gene. CDR3 bases: TGTGCCAGCAGCTTAGGGACAGGGGCGAGAGATACGCAGTATTTT. Encoded protein: CASSLGTGARDTQYF.